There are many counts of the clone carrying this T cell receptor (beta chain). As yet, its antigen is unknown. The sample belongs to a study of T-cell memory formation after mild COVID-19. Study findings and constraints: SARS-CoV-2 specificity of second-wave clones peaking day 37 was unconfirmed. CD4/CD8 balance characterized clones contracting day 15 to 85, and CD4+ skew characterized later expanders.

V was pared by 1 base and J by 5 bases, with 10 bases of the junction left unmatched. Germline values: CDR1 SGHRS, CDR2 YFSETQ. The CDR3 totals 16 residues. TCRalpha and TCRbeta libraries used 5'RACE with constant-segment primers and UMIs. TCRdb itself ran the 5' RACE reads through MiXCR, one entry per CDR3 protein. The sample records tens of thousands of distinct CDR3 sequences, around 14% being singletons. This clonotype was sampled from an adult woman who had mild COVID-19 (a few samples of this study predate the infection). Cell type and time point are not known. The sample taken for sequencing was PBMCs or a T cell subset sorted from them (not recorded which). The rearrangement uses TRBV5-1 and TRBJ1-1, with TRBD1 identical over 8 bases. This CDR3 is CASSLTTTGGTTEAFF. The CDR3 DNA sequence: TGCGCCAGCAGCTTGACGACAACAGGGGGTACGACTGAAGCTTTCTTT.